Below, 20 T cell receptor beta chains from the same sample are listed, as sequenced in a study of shared clonotypes between healthy human individuals. Measured with immunoSEQ multiplex PCR; TCRdb has only the in-frame clones, and not every one. This repertoire shows hundreds of thousands of clones, roughly four fifths found once; its top ten account for around 12%. Sequencing was carried out using PBMCs. The receptors originated from a woman aged 40 to 50 in good health. Some clones in this sample may be carry-over from other donors' samples.

A single count supports this clone. The genes are TRBV18 and TRBJ2-5, with TRBD1 matching 12 bases. This CDR3 comprises 15 residues. The ends lost 3 bases at V and 5 bases at J; junction bases unmatched: 4. Germline CDR1 is KGHSH and CDR2 is LQKENI. The DNA of the CDR3 is TGTGCCAGCTCACCCGGGACAGGGGGCTGGGAGACCCAGTACTTC. Protein: CASSPGTGGWETQYF.

V gene TRBV28 combines with J gene TRBJ1-3; perhaps TRBD1 as D (6 bases). Trimming took 5 bases from V and 0 from J, leaving 11 bases between them. The length of the CDR3 is 15 residues. Germline V CDR1 and CDR2: MDHEN, SYDVKM. CDR3 loop: CASSQTGYSGNTIYF. The CDR3 nucleotides are TGTGCCAGCAGTCAAACAGGGTACTCTGGAAACACCATATATTTT.

The V gene is TRBV4-3, the J gene TRBJ2-7; tentative D call: TRBD2 (5 bases). The CDR3 totals 15 residues. The V gene's germline CDR1 is LGHNA and CDR2 YSLEER. V was pared by 0 bases and J by 3 bases, with 12 bases between. The CDR3 protein is CASSQDLEGGYEQYF. The CDR3 region has the DNA TGCGCCAGCAGCCAAGATCTCGAGGGTGGCTACGAGCAGTACTTC.

V gene TRBV4-1 combines with J gene TRBJ2-7; 12 bases map to TRBD2. This CDR3 spans 16 amino acids. With 2 bases clipped from V and 2 bases from J, the junction kept 4 bases outside the gene matches. Per the germline V gene, CDR1 is MGHRA and CDR2 is YSYEKL. CDR3 protein: CASSQYRLAGAYEQYF. The CDR3 nucleotides read TGCGCCAGCAGCCAATATCGACTAGCGGGGGCCTACGAGCAGTACTTC.

The table lists this clone with a count of one. This sequence joins TRBV7-9 and TRBJ2-1; 10 nucleotides match TRBD2. The CDR3 runs to 17 residues. The trim removed 5 bases at V and 4 bases at J, leaving 11 bases unmatched. Germline values: CDR1 SEHNR, CDR2 FQNEAQ (reference sequence). The CDR3 DNA is TGTGCCAGCAGCCCGGCGAGCGGGAGGGAGGGATACAATGAGCAGTTCTTC. It yields the protein CASSPASGREGYNEQFF.

CDR3 amino acids: CASSELRGAQETQYF. CDR3 nucleotide sequence: TGTGCCAGCAGTGAGTTAAGGGGTGCTCAAGAGACCCAGTACTTC. This sequence joins TRBV6-1 and TRBJ2-5; TRBD1 is a possible D gene (5 bases). The V and J ends lost 3 bases and 2 bases respectively, with 13 bases between them. CDR3 length: 15 amino acids. CDR1 MNHNS and CDR2 SASEGT come from the germline V gene.

This chain links TRBV5-1 with TRBJ1-2, with TRBD1 as a possible D gene (6 bases). The germline V and J ends were trimmed by 2 bases and 10 bases, with 12 bases remaining between them. Per the germline V gene, CDR1 is SGHRS and CDR2 is YFSETQ. The length of the CDR3 is 12 residues. Here the CDR3 reads CASSFGTSAYTF. The CDR3, as DNA: TGCGCCAGCAGCTTTGGGACATCGGCCTACACCTTC.

There are a few counts of this clone. Other DNA variants within this sample encode the same CDR3. V and J are TRBV7-9 and TRBJ1-1; tentatively, D is TRBD1 (6 bases). This CDR3 is built from 14 residues. Trimming left V 1 base short and J 4 bases short, with 10 bases between. Per the germline V gene, CDR1 is SEHNR and CDR2 is FQNEAQ (reference sequence). This CDR3 reads CASSLEGGGTEAFF. Written as DNA, the CDR3 is TGTGCCAGCAGCTTAGAGGGGGGCGGCACTGAAGCTTTCTTT.

The rearrangement links TRBV10-3 to TRBJ2-1, with 8 bases lining up with TRBD2. Trimming cost V 3 bases and J 6 bases; bases outside gene matches: 10. This CDR3 region has 16 residues. The V gene's germline CDR1 is ENHRY and CDR2 SYGVKD. The CDR3 protein is CAISDGTSYFVNEQFF. In nucleotides, the CDR3 is TGTGCCATCAGTGATGGGACTAGTTATTTTGTCAATGAGCAGTTCTTC.

The chain recombines TRBV19 with TRBJ1-4; no firm D call. This CDR3 region has 15 residues. V was pared by 5 bases and J by 0 bases, with 10 bases between. Germline V gene lookup returns CDR1 LNHDA and CDR2 SQIVND (reference sequence). DNA of the CDR3: TGTGCCAGTAGTGTGGACGGGACAACTAATGAAAAACTGTTTTTT. Translated, it gives CASSVDGTTNEKLFF.

This chain uses TRBV15 with TRBJ1-5, with D perhaps matching TRBD1 (6 bases). Per the germline V gene, CDR1 is LNHNV and CDR2 is YYDKDF (reference sequence). With 2 bases removed from V and 6 bases from J, the gap between germline ends came to 17 bases. The CDR3 consists of 16 residues. As DNA, the CDR3 is TGTGCCACCAGCAGACTGCCGCAGGGGAGGTTTCAGCCCCAGCATTTT. This codes for CATSRLPQGRFQPQHF.

The rearrangement joins TRBV7-3 to TRBJ2-3; D could derive from TRBD1 or TRBD2 (5 bases each). The CDR3 is 15 residues long. V lost 7 bases and J lost 0, with 14 bases in between. Germline-derived CDR1 and CDR2 are SGHTA and FQGTGA. The CDR3 reads CASTLGTGSTDTQYF. The DNA for the CDR3 is TGTGCCAGCACGCTTGGGACGGGAAGCACAGATACGCAGTATTTT.

This chain links TRBV7-6 with TRBJ1-3, with 7 bases that match TRBD1. Per the germline V gene, CDR1 is SGHVS and CDR2 is FNYEAQ. Trimming removed 5 bases from V and 2 bases from J; junction bases left unmatched: 6. There are 15 residues in the CDR3. The CDR3 region has the DNA TGTGCCAGCAGCCGCCAAACAGGGGCTGGAAACACCATATATTTT. It is translated as CASSRQTGAGNTIYF.

The chain couples TRBV5-1 to TRBJ2-2; tentative D call: TRBD1 (5 bases). The V gene lost 0 bases and the J gene lost 2 bases, with 11 bases spanning the gap. The CDR3 length is 16 residues. Per germline, CDR1 SGHRS and CDR2 YFSETQ. The CDR3 DNA is TGCGCCAGCAGCTTGGAGGCCAGGGCTAACACCGGGGAGCTGTTTTTT. Translating gives CASSLEARANTGELFF.

In its sample, this clone was seen a few times. The V call is TRBV2, the J call TRBJ2-7; TRBD1 agrees at 10 bases. Losses at the gene ends were 8 bases for V and 6 bases for J; bases not matched to a gene: 7. This CDR3 has 13 amino acids. Germline V lookup: CDR1 SNHLY, CDR2 FYNNEI. CDR3 amino acids: CASEDRGGREQYF. The CDR3 DNA reads as TGTGCCAGCGAGGACAGGGGGGGACGCGAGCAGTACTTC.

The chain carries TRBV4-3 and TRBJ2-3; 15 nucleotides agree with TRBD2. Germline V gene lookup returns CDR1 LGHNA and CDR2 YSLEER. The CDR3 consists of 16 residues. The V gene end was trimmed by 4 bases and the J gene end by 4 bases; junction bases not matched to a gene: 3. DNA of the CDR3: TGCGCCAGCAGCCCGGGACTAGCGGGAGGATCAGATACGCAGTATTTT. This codes for CASSPGLAGGSDTQYF.

This clone turned up a few times. This rearrangement joins TRBV7-2 to TRBJ1-2; D may be TRBD1 (6 bases). The CDR3 contains 13 residues. Germline V lookup: CDR1 SGHTA, CDR2 FQGNSA. V was shortened by 4 bases and J by 4 bases, with 10 bases between the two germline ends. Here the CDR3 DNA reads TGTGCCAGCAGCTACACAGGGACCTATGGCTACACCTTC. It yields the protein CASSYTGTYGYTF.

In its sample, this clone was seen once. This CDR3 is also generated by other DNA sequences in the sample. The chain combines TRBV7-9 with TRBJ1-5, with D maybe TRBD1 (5 bases). Looked up from germline, CDR1 is SEHNR and CDR2 is FQNEAQ (reference sequence). The CDR3 has 13 amino acids. V lost 1 base, J lost 4 bases, and 5 bases lay in between. The CDR3 nucleotides are TGTGCCAGCAGCTTAGGACAGAATCAGCCCCAGCATTTT. Protein product: CASSLGQNQPQHF.

The genes are TRBV28 and TRBJ1-2; D is uncertain. V lost 4 bases, J lost 1 base, and 7 bases lay in between. Germline V gene data show CDR1 as MDHEN and CDR2 as SYDVKM. CDR3 length equals 13 residues. This CDR3 is CASSSTVNYGYTF. CDR3 bases: TGTGCCAGCAGTTCAACAGTTAACTATGGCTACACCTTC.

The CDR3 spells CASSYGQGVTGELFF. The CDR3 nucleotides read TGTGCCAGCAGTTACGGGCAGGGGGTCACCGGGGAGCTGTTTTTT. The chain is built from TRBV6-6 and TRBJ2-2; 7 nucleotides align to TRBD1. In germline, CDR1 is MNHNY, CDR2 SVGAGI (reference sequence). Trimming took 2 bases from V and 4 from J; bases not matched to a gene: 4. The CDR3 runs to 15 residues.